Shown below are 12 T cell receptor beta chains from a single sample sequenced in a study of cytomegalovirus exposure and HLA in healthy donors. The PCR used 60 Vbeta and 13 Jbeta primers. The assay was immunoSEQ multiplex PCR, and TCRdb's table has in-frame clones only and misses some. The sample has some 120,000 clones, about 79% seen once. Input material: PBMCs. Source of these receptors: a man younger than 45 in good health and CMV-seropositive.

This rearrangement joins TRBV5-6 to TRBJ2-1; weak D call: TRBD2 (6 bases). The V gene's germline CDR1 is SGHDT and CDR2 YYEEEE. CDR3 length: 16 amino acids. The V and J ends lost 1 base and 6 bases respectively, with 17 bases between them. The CDR3 loop reads CASSLRWEKEGNEQFF. The CDR3 DNA reads as TGTGCCAGCAGCTTGCGGTGGGAAAAGGAGGGCAATGAGCAGTTCTTC. Together with reference TRBV5-6 and TRBJ2-1, the CDR3 gives the full variable domain: DAGVTQSPTHLIKTRGQQVTLRCSPKSGHDTVSWYQQALGQGPQFIFQYYEEEERQRGNFPDRFSGHQFPNYSSELNVNALLLGDSALYLCASSLRWEKEGNEQFFGPGTRLTVL.

This clone appeared a single time. V gene TRBV4-1 combines with J gene TRBJ2-1; 7 bases are shared with TRBD2. The CDR3 consists of 16 residues. The V segment lost 5 bases and the J segment 4 bases; nucleotides outside the gene matches: 11. Germline V gene sequence: CDR1 MGHRA, CDR2 YSYEKL. CDR3 residues: CASSGRGSPFYNEQFF. The CDR3 coding sequence is TGCGCCAGCAGCGGGCGGGGGAGCCCCTTTTACAATGAGCAGTTCTTC.

This chain connects TRBV19 to TRBJ1-1; no clear D. The CDR3 consists of 13 residues. Trimming removed 1 base from V and 7 bases from J, with 10 bases in between. Germline V gene sequence: CDR1 LNHDA, CDR2 SQIVND (reference sequence). CDR3 in DNA: TGTGCCAGTAGTATAGGCCGGGTGGGTGAAGCTTTCTTT. Its translation is CASSIGRVGEAFF.

The rearrangement links TRBV5-6 to TRBJ2-3; tentative D call: TRBD1 (6 bases). CDR1 is SGHDT, CDR2 YYEEEE, per germline. The CDR3 extends over 14 amino acids. V gave up 0 bases and J gave up 4 bases, with 9 bases separating them. The CDR3 reads CASSLEGVPDTQYF. CDR3 DNA sequence: TGTGCCAGCAGCTTGGAGGGGGTCCCAGATACGCAGTATTTT.

This chain links TRBV6-1 with TRBJ2-5; D unresolved. Per the germline V gene, CDR1 is MNHNS and CDR2 is SASEGT. Trimming stripped 1 base from V and 7 bases from J, with 10 bases between. This CDR3 comprises 13 residues. The CDR3 DNA is TGTGCCAGCAGTGAAGTCGGGTTGGGGACCCAGTACTTC. It yields the protein CASSEVGLGTQYF.

V usage is TRBV7-2 and J usage is TRBJ1-6, with TRBD1 identical over 8 bases. The length of the CDR3 is 16 residues. V was pared by 1 base and J by 8 bases, with 7 bases of the junction left unmatched. The V gene's germline CDR1 is SGHTA and CDR2 FQGNSA. The CDR3 reads CASSLVAGTGHSPLHF. The CDR3 nucleotides read TGTGCCAGCAGCTTAGTAGCTGGGACAGGACATTCACCCCTCCACTTT.

Only a few counts were recorded for this clone. The chain carries TRBV7-9 and TRBJ1-5; D is unclear. Trimming took off 3 bases at V and 0 bases at J, with 15 bases between the two ends. This CDR3 spans 17 amino acids. From germline, CDR1 is SEHNR and CDR2 FQNEAQ (reference sequence). The CDR3 spells CASSFGEGLVSNQPQHF. As DNA, the CDR3 is TGTGCCAGCAGCTTTGGGGAGGGTTTAGTTAGCAATCAGCCCCAGCATTTT.

A remark on this clone: Other nucleotide sequences in the sample specify the same CDR3. The genes are TRBV20-1 and TRBJ2-7, with a tentative D call TRBD2 (5 bases). Trimming pared 3 bases from V and 3 bases from J, leaving 6 bases between. This CDR3 contains 11 residues. Germline CDR1 and CDR2: DFQATT and SNEGSKA (reference sequence). The CDR3 sequence: CSASEGYEQYF. The CDR3 nucleotides read TGCAGTGCTAGCGAGGGCTACGAGCAGTACTTC.

V and J are TRBV9 and TRBJ2-5; D remains ambiguous. The V end lost 4 bases, the J end lost 0 bases, and 13 bases lay between the germline ends. CDR3 size: 15 residues. Germline V gene data show CDR1 as SGDLS and CDR2 as YYNGEE. CDR3 in DNA: TGTGCCAGCAGCCTCAGAGGAGAAAACCAAGAGACCCAGTACTTC. Its translation: CASSLRGENQETQYF.

The chain is built from TRBV10-3 and TRBJ1-2; 8 bases agree with TRBD1. Unmatched junction bases numbered 3, after V lost 5 bases and J lost 4 bases. The germline V gene encodes CDR1 ENHRY and CDR2 SYGVKD. This CDR3 is built from 13 residues. CDR3 coding DNA: TGTGCCATCAGTCCCAGGGGGCTCTATGGCTACACCTTC. Translated, it gives CAISPRGLYGYTF.

The V call is TRBV11-3, the J call TRBJ1-2; 8 bases map to TRBD1. There are 14 residues in the CDR3. V was pared by 4 bases and J by 0 bases, with 1 base of the junction left unmatched. Germline V lookup: CDR1 SGHNT, CDR2 YENEEA. The CDR3 nucleotides read TGTGCCAGCAGCTGGACAGGGACTAACTATGGCTACACCTTC. It yields the protein CASSWTGTNYGYTF.

The gene calls are TRBV30 and TRBJ1-1, with TRBD1 identical over 7 bases. The CDR3 is 13 amino acids. V trimming: 0 bases; J trimming: 6 bases; junction bases outside the gene matches: 4. Germline V gene lookup returns CDR1 GTSNPN and CDR2 SVGIG (reference sequence). The CDR3 DNA reads TGTGCCTGGAGTGTAGGGGGCGAGGCTGAAGCTTTCTTT. Its translation is CAWSVGGEAEAFF.